This T cell receptor (beta chain) appears in the sequencing data of a study of T-cell memory formation after mild COVID-19. Overall study: For the most part, TCR clusters were specific to one donor. Study-level results: The study found contracting CD4+ clones mainly in CM and EM and contracting CD8+ clones in EMRA. Memory from before infection featured some responding clones, which suggests cross-reactive memory joined.

Worth noting for this clonotype: The antigen remains unidentified.

The germline CDR1 and CDR2 sequences are SGHAT and FQNNGV. CDR3 length equals 11 residues. Trimming took off 6 bases at V and 5 bases at J, with 7 bases between the two ends. It was 5'RACE with constant-segment primers that produced the TCR alpha and TCR beta cDNA libraries, which carried sample barcodes and UMIs. TCRdb passed the 5' RACE reads through MiXCR, listing each CDR3 protein once. The sample records under 200,000 distinct CDR3 sequences, about a third being singletons. The genes are TRBV11-2 and TRBJ2-5; no firm D call. The origin of this receptor is an adult woman who had mild COVID-19 (a few samples of this study predate the infection). Cell type and time point are not known. Sequencing was performed on PBMCs or a T cell subset sorted from them (not recorded which). Written as DNA, the CDR3 is TGTGCCAGCAGGTCCGGGGAGACCCAGTACTTC. Its translation is CASRSGETQYF. Based on the CDR3 plus reference TRBV11-2 and TRBJ2-5, the full variable domain is EAGVAQSPRYKIIEKRQSVAFWCNPISGHATLYWYQQILGQGPKLLIQFQNNGVVDDSQLPKDRFSAERLKGVDSTLKIQPAKLEDSAVYLCASRSGETQYFGPGTRLLVL.